The rows below give T cell receptor beta chains drawn from one sample of a study of T-cell memory formation after mild COVID-19. TCRdb re-derived calls from the 5' RACE reads in MiXCR, one entry per CDR3 protein. Of about 350,000 distinct CDR3 sequences in the sample, approximately 14% were seen once. The sample was PBMCs or a T cell subset sorted from them (not recorded which). The receptors were gathered from a man aged 18 to 30 who had mild COVID-19 (a few samples of this study predate the infection). Cell type and time point are not known. Each CDR3 is given with its conserved first and last residue. D genes are given only for firm matches. Expanded clones get a size class; other rows say once, few or many, or leave the size out.

>.|TRBD1|TRBV25-1|TRBJ2-1
CASTTGTGNEQFF
TGTGCCAGCACCACCGGGACAGGGAATGAGCAGTTCTTC
>.|.|TRBV10-3|TRBJ2-3
CAISESGPTQYF
TGTGCCATCAGTGAATCGGGTCCTACGCAGTATTTT
>few|.|TRBV20-1|TRBJ1-4
CSARDWDKTPEKLFF
TGCAGTGCTAGAGATTGGGACAAAACCCCAGAAAAACTGTTTTTT
>.|.|TRBV10-3|TRBJ2-5
CAINEAGEETQYF
TGTGCCATCAATGAGGCAGGGGAAGAGACCCAGTACTTC
>few|.|TRBV7-2|TRBJ2-2
CASSTRRGGELFF
TGTGCCAGCAGCACACGGAGGGGCGGGGAGCTGTTTTTT
>many|TRBD1|TRBV2|TRBJ1-6
CASGGQSENSPLHF
TGTGCCAGCGGGGGACAGTCTGAAAATTCACCCCTCCACTTT
>few|TRBD1|TRBV30|TRBJ2-5
CAWSETRGRVETQYF
TGTGCCTGGAGTGAAACGAGGGGGCGAGTGGAGACCCAGTACTTC
>.|.|TRBV11-2|TRBJ2-5
CASSLSYGIAQETQYF
TGTGCCAGCAGCTTAAGTTACGGGATCGCCCAAGAGACCCAGTACTTC
>.|.|TRBV11-1|TRBJ2-3
CASSLQRFTDTQYF
TGTGCCAGCAGCTTACAGCGGTTCACAGATACGCAGTATTTT
>few|.|TRBV10-3|TRBJ2-1
CAISESTGHYNEQFF
TGTGCCATCAGTGAGTCGACGGGGCACTACAATGAGCAGTTCTTC
>few|TRBD1|TRBV20-1|TRBJ2-3
CSASLAGGTYSTDTQYF
TGCAGTGCTAGTCTGGCAGGGGGAACCTATAGCACAGATACGCAGTATTTT
>.|TRBD1|TRBV15|TRBJ2-5
CATSTPQGARVETQYF
TGTGCCACCAGCACCCCACAGGGGGCGAGAGTAGAGACCCAGTACTTC
>many|.|TRBV20-1|TRBJ1-1
CSAWSSGHPNTEAFF
TGCAGTGCTTGGTCCTCGGGACACCCGAACACTGAAGCTTTCTTT
>few|.|TRBV4-1|TRBJ1-1
CASSQPLGQGEAFF
TGCGCCAGCAGCCAACCCCTAGGGCAGGGAGAAGCTTTCTTT
>many|.|TRBV5-1|TRBJ2-1
CASSLDREGEQFF
TGCGCCAGCAGCTTGGACAGGGAGGGTGAGCAGTTCTTC
>.|TRBD2|TRBV7-9|TRBJ2-3
CASRLLAGATDTQYF
TGTGCCAGCCGCCTGTTAGCGGGGGCCACAGATACGCAGTATTTT
>few|TRBD1|TRBV5-1|TRBJ1-6
CASSLADRDQGKLHF
TGCGCCAGCAGCTTGGCCGACAGGGATCAGGGGAAACTCCACTTT
>few|TRBD1|TRBV12-3/TRBV12-4|TRBJ1-5
CASSQQGAMSNQPQHF
TGTGCCAGCAGTCAACAGGGGGCAATGAGCAATCAGCCCCAGCATTTT
>.|.|TRBV7-9|TRBJ2-2
CASSGRGSNGELFF
TGTGCCAGCAGCGGCAGGGGATCGAACGGGGAGCTGTTTTTT
>few|TRBD1|TRBV6-2/TRBV6-3|TRBJ2-3
CASSHRDSITDTQYF
TGTGCCAGCAGTCACCGGGACAGCATTACAGATACGCAGTATTTT
>.|.|TRBV7-9|TRBJ1-4
CASAGQNEKLFF
TGTGCCAGCGCAGGACAGAACGAAAAACTGTTTTTT
>few|.|TRBV7-2|TRBJ1-4
CASSKERHEKLFF
TGTGCCAGCAGCAAGGAGAGACACGAAAAACTGTTTTTT
>.|.|TRBV7-9|TRBJ2-7
CASSSIVPGRHEQYF
TGTGCCAGCAGTTCTATCGTTCCAGGCCGACACGAGCAGTACTTC
>.|.|TRBV4-3|TRBJ2-2
CASSQEDYANTGELFF
TGCGCCAGCAGCCAAGAGGACTATGCGAACACCGGGGAGCTGTTTTTT
>few|.|TRBV12-3/TRBV12-4|TRBJ2-7
CASTLGQGFYEQYF
TGTGCCAGCACCCTGGGGCAGGGGTTCTACGAGCAGTACTTC